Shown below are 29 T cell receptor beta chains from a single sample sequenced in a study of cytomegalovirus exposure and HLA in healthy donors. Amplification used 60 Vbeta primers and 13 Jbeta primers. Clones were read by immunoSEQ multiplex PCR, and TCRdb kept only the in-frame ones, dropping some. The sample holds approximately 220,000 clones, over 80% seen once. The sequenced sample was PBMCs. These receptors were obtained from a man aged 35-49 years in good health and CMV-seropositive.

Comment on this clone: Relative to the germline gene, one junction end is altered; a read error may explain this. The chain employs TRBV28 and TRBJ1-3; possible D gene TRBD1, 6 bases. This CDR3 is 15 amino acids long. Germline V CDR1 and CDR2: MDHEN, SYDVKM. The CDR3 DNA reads TGTGCCAGCAGTACCAATCCAGGGGTAGGGGACGCCATATACTTT. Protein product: CASSTNPGVGDAIYF.

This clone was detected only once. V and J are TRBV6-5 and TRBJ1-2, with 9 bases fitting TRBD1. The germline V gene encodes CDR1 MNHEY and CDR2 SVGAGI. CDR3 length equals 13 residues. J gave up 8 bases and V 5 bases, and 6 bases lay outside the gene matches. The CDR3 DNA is TGTGCCAGCAGTCGGGGGGACAGGGCCGGCTACACCTTC. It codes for CASSRGDRAGYTF.

In DNA, the CDR3 is TGTGCCAGCAGTTATTTCGCGGACAGGAGGGCGAATGAGCAGTTCTTC. This gives the protein CASSYFADRRANEQFF. The chain uses TRBV6-5 and TRBJ2-1, with D tentatively TRBD1 (7 bases). Germline loops: CDR1 MNHEY, CDR2 SVGAGI. CDR3 length: 16 amino acids. V lost 3 bases, J lost 7 bases, and 19 bases lay in between.

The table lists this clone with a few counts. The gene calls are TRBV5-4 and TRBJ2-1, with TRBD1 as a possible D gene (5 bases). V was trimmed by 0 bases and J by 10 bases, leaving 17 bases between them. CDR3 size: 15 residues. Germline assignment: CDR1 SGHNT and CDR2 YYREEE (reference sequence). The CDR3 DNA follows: TGTGCCAGCAGCTTGGATGGGGCGGCCGCCGCAGAGCAGTTCTTC. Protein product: CASSLDGAAAAEQFF. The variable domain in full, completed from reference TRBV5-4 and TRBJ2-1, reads ETGVTQSPTHLIKTRGQQVTLRCSSQSGHNTVSWYQQALGQGPQFIFQYYREEENGRGNFPPRFSGLQFPNYSSELNVNALELDDSALYLCASSLDGAAAAEQFFGPGTRLTVL.

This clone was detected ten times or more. The CDR3 DNA reads TGTGCCAGCAGCTTAGGGACTAGAGGGGAGACCCAGTACTTC. Translated, it gives CASSLGTRGETQYF. J is TRBJ2-5 and V is TRBV7-2; 7 nucleotides line up with TRBD2. With V trimmed by 1 base and J by 5 bases, 4 bases remained unmatched. CDR3 length: 14 amino acids. Germline V gene lookup returns CDR1 SGHTA and CDR2 FQGNSA.

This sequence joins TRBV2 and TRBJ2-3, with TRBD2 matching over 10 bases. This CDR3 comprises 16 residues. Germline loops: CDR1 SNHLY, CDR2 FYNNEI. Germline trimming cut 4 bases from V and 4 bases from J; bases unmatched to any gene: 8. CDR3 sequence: CASSGSSGRGADTQYF. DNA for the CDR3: TGTGCCAGCAGTGGGTCTAGCGGGAGAGGAGCAGATACGCAGTATTTT. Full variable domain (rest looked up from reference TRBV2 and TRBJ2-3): EPEVTQTPSHQVTQMGQEVILRCVPISNHLYFYWYRQILGQKVEFLVSFYNNEISEKSEIFDDQFSVERPDGSNFTLKIRSTKLEDSAMYFCASSGSSGRGADTQYFGPGTRLTVL.

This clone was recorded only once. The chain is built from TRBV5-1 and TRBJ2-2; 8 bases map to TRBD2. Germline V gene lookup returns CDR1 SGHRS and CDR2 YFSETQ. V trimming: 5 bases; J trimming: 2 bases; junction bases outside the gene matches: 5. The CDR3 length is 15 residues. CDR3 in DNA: TGCGCCAGCAGTGAGCGGGAGTACAACACCGGGGAGCTGTTTTTT. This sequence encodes CASSEREYNTGELFF.

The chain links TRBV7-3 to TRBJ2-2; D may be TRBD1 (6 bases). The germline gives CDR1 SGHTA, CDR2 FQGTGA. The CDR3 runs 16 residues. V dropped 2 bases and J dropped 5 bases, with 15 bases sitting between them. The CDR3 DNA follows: TGTGCCAGCAGCTTAGATACAGGGTCGTCAACCGGGGAGCTGTTTTTT. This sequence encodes CASSLDTGSSTGELFF.

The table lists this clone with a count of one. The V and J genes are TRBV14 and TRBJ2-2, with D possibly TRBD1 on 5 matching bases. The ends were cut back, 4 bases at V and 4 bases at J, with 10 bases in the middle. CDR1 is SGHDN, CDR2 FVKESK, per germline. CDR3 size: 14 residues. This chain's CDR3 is CASSLQTATGELFF. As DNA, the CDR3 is TGTGCCAGCAGCCTTCAGACAGCCACCGGGGAGCTGTTTTTT.

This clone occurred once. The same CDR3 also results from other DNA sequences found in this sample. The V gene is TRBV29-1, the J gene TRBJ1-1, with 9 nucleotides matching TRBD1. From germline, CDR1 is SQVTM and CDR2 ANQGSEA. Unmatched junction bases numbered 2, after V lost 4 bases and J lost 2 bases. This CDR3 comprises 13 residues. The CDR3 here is CSVATGGNTEAFF. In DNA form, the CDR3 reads TGCAGCGTTGCCACAGGGGGCAACACTGAAGCTTTCTTT.

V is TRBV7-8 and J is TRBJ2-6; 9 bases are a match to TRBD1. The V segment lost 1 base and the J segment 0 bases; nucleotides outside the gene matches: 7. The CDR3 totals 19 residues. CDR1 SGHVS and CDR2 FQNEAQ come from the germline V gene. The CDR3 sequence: CASSLVPKGQGSGANVLTF. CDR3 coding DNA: TGTGCCAGCAGCTTAGTGCCAAAGGGACAGGGCTCTGGGGCCAACGTCCTGACTTTC.

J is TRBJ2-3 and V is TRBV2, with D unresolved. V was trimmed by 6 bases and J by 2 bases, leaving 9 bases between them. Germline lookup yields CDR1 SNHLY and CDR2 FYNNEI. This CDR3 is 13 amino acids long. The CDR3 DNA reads TGTGCCAGCAGGGCTGACTTCACAGATACGCAGTATTTT. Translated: CASRADFTDTQYF.

In DNA, the CDR3 is TGTGCCAGCAGCCTAGGACTAGCGGGGGCGGGAGATACGCAGTATTTT. Translation gives CASSLGLAGAGDTQYF. V usage is TRBV5-6 and J usage is TRBJ2-3, with 13 bases matching TRBD2. Germline-derived CDR1 and CDR2 are SGHDT and YYEEEE. The ends lost 4 bases at V and 5 bases at J; junction bases unmatched: 7. The CDR3 extends over 16 amino acids.

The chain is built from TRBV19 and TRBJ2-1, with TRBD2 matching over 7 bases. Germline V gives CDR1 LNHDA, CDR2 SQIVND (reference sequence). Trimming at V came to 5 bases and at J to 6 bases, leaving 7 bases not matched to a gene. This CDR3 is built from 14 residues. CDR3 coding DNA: TGTGCCAGTAGTCCGACTAGCCTAACCAATGAGCAGTTCTTC. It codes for CASSPTSLTNEQFF.

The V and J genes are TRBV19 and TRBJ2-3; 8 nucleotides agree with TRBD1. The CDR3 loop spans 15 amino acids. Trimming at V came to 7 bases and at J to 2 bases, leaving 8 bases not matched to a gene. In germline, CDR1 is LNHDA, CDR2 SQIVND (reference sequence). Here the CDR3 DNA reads TGTGCCAGTAAGGACAGGGTGGGATTCACAGATACGCAGTATTTT. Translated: CASKDRVGFTDTQYF.

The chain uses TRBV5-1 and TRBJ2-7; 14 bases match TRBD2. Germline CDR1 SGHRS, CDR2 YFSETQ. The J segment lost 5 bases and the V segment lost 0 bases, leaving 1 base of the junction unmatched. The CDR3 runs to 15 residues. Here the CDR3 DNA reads TGCGCCAGCAGCTTGGCGGGACTAGCGGGAGACGAGCAGTACTTC. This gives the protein CASSLAGLAGDEQYF.

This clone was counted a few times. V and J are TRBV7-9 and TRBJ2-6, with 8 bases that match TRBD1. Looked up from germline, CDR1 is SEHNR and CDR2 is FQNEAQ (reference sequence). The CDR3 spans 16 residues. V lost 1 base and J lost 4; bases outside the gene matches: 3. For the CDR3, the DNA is TGTGCCAGCAGCTTAGGGACAGGGTCCGGGGCCAACGTCCTGACTTTC. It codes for CASSLGTGSGANVLTF.

CDR3 in amino acids: CASSLSGSGNTIYF. As DNA, the CDR3 is TGTGCCAGCAGCTTATCCGGGTCCGGAAACACCATATATTTT. The J gene is TRBJ1-3, the V gene TRBV7-9; no reliable D call. Per the germline V gene, CDR1 is SEHNR and CDR2 is FQNEAQ (reference sequence). The CDR3 length is 14 residues. V was clipped by 2 bases and J by 4 bases, with 9 bases between them. The whole variable domain, filled in from reference TRBV7-9 and TRBJ1-3, reads DTGVSQNPRHKITKRGQNVTFRCDPISEHNRLYWYRQTLGQGPEFLTYFQNEAQLEKSRLLSDRFSAERPKGSFSTLEIQRTEQGDSAMYLCASSLSGSGNTIYFGEGSWLTVV.

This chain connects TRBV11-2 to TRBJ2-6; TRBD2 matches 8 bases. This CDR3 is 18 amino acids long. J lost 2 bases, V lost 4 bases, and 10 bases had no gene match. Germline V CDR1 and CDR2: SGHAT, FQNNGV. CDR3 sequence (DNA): TGTGCCAGCAGCTGGGTGCGCGGGACTAGTGCTGGGGCCAACGTCCTGACTTTC. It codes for CASSWVRGTSAGANVLTF.

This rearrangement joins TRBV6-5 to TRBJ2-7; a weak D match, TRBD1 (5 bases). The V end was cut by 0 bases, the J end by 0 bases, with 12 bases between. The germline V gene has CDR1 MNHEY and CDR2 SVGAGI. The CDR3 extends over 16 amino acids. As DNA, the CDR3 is TGTGCCAGCAGTTACTCCGTGACAGCCCTCTCCTACGAGCAGTACTTC. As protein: CASSYSVTALSYEQYF.

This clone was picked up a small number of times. The CDR3 DNA is TGTGCCAGTAGTTTAGCGGTTATCTCCTACAATGAGCAGTTCTTC. Protein: CASSLAVISYNEQFF. The chain recombines TRBV19 with TRBJ2-1; D is possibly TRBD2 (6 bases). There are 15 residues in the CDR3. CDR1 is LNHDA and CDR2 is SQIVND in the germline V gene (reference sequence). V was clipped by 5 bases and J by 0 bases, with 11 bases between them.

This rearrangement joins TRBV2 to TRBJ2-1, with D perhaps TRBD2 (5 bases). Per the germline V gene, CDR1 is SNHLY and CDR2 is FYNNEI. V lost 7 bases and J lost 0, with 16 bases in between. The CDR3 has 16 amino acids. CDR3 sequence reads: CASMRERSSSYNEQFF. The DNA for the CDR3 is TGTGCCAGCATGAGGGAACGGTCTAGCTCCTACAATGAGCAGTTCTTC.

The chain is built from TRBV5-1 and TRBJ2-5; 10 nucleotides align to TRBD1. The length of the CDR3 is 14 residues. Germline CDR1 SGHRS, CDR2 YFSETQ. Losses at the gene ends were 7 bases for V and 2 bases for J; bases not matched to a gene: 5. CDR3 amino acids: CASRGTGDQETQYF. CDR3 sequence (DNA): TGCGCCAGCCGTGGGACAGGGGATCAAGAGACCCAGTACTTC.

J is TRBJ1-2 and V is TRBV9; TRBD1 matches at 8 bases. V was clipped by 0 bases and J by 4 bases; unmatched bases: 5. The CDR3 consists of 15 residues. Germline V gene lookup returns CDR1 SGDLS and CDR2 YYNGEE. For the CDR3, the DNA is TGTGCCAGCAGCGTAGTTCCAGGGGGCGGCTATGGCTACACCTTC. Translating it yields CASSVVPGGGYGYTF.

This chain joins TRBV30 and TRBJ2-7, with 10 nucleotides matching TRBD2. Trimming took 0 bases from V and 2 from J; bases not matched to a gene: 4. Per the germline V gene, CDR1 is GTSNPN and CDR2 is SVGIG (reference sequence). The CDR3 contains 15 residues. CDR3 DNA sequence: TGTGCCTGGAGTGTTCCTAGCGGGAGCGCCTACGAGCAGTACGTC. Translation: CAWSVPSGSAYEQYV.

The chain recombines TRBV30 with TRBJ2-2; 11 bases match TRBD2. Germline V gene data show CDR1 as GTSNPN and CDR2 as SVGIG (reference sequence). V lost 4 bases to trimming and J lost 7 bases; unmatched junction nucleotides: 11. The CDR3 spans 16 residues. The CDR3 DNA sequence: TGTGCCTGGACTAGCGGGAGGTATGGACACGGCGGGGAGCTGTTTTTT. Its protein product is CAWTSGRYGHGGELFF.

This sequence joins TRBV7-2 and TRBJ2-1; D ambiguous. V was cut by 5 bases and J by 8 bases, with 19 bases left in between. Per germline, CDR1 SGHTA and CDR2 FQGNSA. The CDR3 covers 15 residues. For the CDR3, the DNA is TGTGCCAGCAGCCCACAAGTGGTAGCTACGGATGAGCAGTTCTTC. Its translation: CASSPQVVATDEQFF.

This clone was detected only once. In DNA, the CDR3 is TGTGCCAGCAGCGAATTGGGATTCCTGCGGGAGAGAGACTACAATGAGCAGTTCTTC. It specifies CASSELGFLRERDYNEQFF. The chain combines TRBV5-6 with TRBJ2-1, with TRBD2 identical over 7 bases. Per the germline V gene, CDR1 is SGHDT and CDR2 is YYEEEE. Unmatched junction bases numbered 19, after V lost 4 bases and J lost 3 bases. CDR3 length: 19 amino acids.

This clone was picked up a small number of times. As DNA, the CDR3 is TGTGCCAGTAGGGACAGGGATCGCTATGGCTACACCTTC. It is translated as CASRDRDRYGYTF. The chain recombines TRBV6-5 with TRBJ1-2; TRBD1 agrees at 9 bases. Germline loops: CDR1 MNHEY, CDR2 SVGAGI. The junction had 6 bases not matched to a gene; V was cut back by 9 bases and J by 4 bases. The CDR3 runs to 13 residues.